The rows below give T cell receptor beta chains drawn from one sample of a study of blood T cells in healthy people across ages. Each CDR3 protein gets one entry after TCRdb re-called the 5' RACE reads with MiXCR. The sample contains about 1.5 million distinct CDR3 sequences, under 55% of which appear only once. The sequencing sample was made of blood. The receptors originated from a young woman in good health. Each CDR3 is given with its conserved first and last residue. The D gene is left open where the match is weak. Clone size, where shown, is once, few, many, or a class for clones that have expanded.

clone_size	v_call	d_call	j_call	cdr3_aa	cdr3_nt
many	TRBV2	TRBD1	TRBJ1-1	CASSVGQGPFF	TGTGCCAGCAGCGTCGGACAGGGCCCTTTCTTT
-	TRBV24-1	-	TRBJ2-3	CATALGYTQYF	TGTGCCACCGCCTTGGGATATACGCAGTATTTT
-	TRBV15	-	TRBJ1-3	CATSRGVGGTGNTIYF	TGTGCCACCAGCAGAGGTGTGGGGGGGACGGGAAACACCATATATTTT
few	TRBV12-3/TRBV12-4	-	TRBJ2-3	CASRYRDTQYF	TGTGCCAGCAGGTACAGGGATACGCAGTATTTT
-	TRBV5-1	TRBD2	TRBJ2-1	CASSSGAGLAVYNEQFF	TGCGCCAGCAGCTCGGGTGCCGGACTAGCGGTTTACAATGAGCAGTTCTTC
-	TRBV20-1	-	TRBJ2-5	CSGYPVERETQYF	TGCAGTGGTTACCCCGTGGAGAGGGAGACCCAGTACTTC
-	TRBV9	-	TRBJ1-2	CASSTRGGGYTF	TGTGCCAGCAGCACACGGGGTGGTGGCTACACCTTC
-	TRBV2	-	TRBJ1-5	CASSEMQELYSNQPQHF	TGTGCCAGCAGTGAAATGCAGGAACTCTATAGCAATCAGCCCCAGCATTTT
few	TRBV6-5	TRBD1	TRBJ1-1	CASAGDRGLNTEAFF	TGTGCCAGCGCGGGGGACAGGGGCCTAAACACTGAAGCTTTCTTT
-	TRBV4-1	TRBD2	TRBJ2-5	CASSQVGLRDRGVQETQYF	TGCGCCAGCAGCCAAGTTGGGCTGAGGGACCGGGGGGTCCAAGAGACCCAGTACTTC
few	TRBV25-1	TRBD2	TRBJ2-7	CASGASGTTHEQYF	TGTGCCAGCGGTGCTAGCGGAACAACCCACGAGCAGTACTTC
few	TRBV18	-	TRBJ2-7	CASSPLTVDEQYF	TGTGCCAGCTCACCACTAACAGTTGACGAGCAGTACTTC
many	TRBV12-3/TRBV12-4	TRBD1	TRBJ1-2	CASSFGQGGYGYTF	TGTGCCAGCAGTTTCGGTCAGGGGGGCTATGGCTACACCTTC
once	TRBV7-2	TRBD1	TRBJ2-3	CASSKGAVRTDTQYF	TGTGCCAGCAGCAAGGGGGCCGTGAGAACAGATACGCAGTATTTT
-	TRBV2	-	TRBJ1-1	CASLGWAGFSATEAFF	TGTGCCAGCTTGGGCTGGGCGGGGTTTAGTGCGACTGAAGCTTTCTTT
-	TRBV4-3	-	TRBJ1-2	CASSLDQSWGAGYGYTF	TGCGCCAGCAGCCTAGACCAAAGTTGGGGGGCGGGGTATGGCTACACCTTC
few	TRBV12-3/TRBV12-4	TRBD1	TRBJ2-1	CASSFPDRVYNEQFF	TGTGCCAGCAGTTTTCCGGACAGGGTGTACAATGAGCAGTTCTTC
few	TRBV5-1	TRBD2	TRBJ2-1	CASSLFLAGVNEQFF	TGCGCCAGCAGCTTGTTCCTAGCGGGAGTCAATGAGCAGTTCTTC
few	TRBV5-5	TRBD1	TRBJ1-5	CASRKGQGMYQPQHF	TGTGCCAGCAGGAAGGGACAGGGGATGTATCAGCCCCAGCATTTT
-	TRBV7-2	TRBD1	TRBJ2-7	CASSPMLGQGLGQYF	TGTGCCAGCAGCCCAATGCTGGGACAGGGGTTAGGGCAGTACTTC
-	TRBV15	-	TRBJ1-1	CATSRAGHRDTEAFF	TGTGCCACCAGCAGAGCGGGACACCGGGACACTGAAGCTTTCTTT
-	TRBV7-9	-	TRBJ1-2	CASSSFGWDGYTF	TGTGCCAGCAGCTCTTTTGGTTGGGATGGCTACACCTTC
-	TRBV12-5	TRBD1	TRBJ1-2	CASGLGGTGGYGYTF	TGTGCTAGTGGTTTGGGGGGAACAGGGGGCTATGGCTACACCTTC
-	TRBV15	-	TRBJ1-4	CATSRAPGANEKLFF	TGTGCCACCAGCAGAGCCCCAGGAGCAAATGAAAAACTGTTTTTT
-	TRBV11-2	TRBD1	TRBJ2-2	CASNGQGANTGELFF	TGTGCCAGCAACGGACAGGGGGCGAACACCGGGGAGCTGTTTTTT
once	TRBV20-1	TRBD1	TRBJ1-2	CSAGDSLNTF	TGCAGTGCTGGGGACAGCCTGAACACCTTC
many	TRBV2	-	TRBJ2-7	CASSPTGSGSYEQYF	TGTGCCAGCAGTCCGACGGGCTCGGGCTCCTACGAGCAGTACTTC
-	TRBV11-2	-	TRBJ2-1	CASSVRSGNEQFF	TGTGCCAGCAGCGTCCGTAGCGGTAATGAGCAGTTCTTC
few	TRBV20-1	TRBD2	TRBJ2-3	CSATVTSGGSTDTQYF	TGCAGTGCCACTGTAACTAGCGGGGGAAGCACAGATACGCAGTATTTT
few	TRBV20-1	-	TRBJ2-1	CSARESDRYYNEQFF	TGCAGTGCTAGAGAAAGCGACAGGTACTACAATGAGCAGTTCTTC
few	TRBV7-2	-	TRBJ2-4	CASSVRMGNIQYF	TGTGCCAGCAGCGTAAGGATGGGGAACATTCAGTACTTC
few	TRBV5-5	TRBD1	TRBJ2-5	CASSPWTGYHEQYF	TGTGCCAGCAGCCCTTGGACAGGGTACCATGAGCAGTACTTC
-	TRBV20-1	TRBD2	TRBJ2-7	CSTSGRSYNEQYF	TGCAGTACTAGCGGGAGGTCCTACAATGAGCAGTACTTC
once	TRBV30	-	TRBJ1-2	CAWGHGGRVGYTF	TGTGCCTGGGGACACGGGGGGCGCGTGGGCTACACCTTC
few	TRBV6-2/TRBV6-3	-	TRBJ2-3	CASSQISPGLRTDTQYF	TGTGCCAGCAGCCAAATATCACCGGGACTTCGCACAGATACGCAGTATTTT
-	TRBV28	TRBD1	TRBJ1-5	CAGSLFGTGGNQPQHF	TGTGCCGGCAGTTTATTCGGGACAGGGGGGAATCAGCCCCAGCATTTT
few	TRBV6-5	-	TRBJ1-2	CASRKGSVGNYGYTF	TGTGCCAGCAGGAAGGGATCAGTCGGTAACTATGGCTACACCTTC
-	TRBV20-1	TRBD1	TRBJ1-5	CSARDRVVGSNQPQHF	TGCAGTGCCAGGGACAGGGTGGTGGGTAGCAATCAGCCCCAGCATTTT
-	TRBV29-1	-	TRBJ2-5	CSVEWLQGYNEQYF	TGCAGCGTTGAATGGTTACAGGGTTACAATGAGCAGTACTTC
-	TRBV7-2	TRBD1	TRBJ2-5	CASRPAGGRETQYF	TGTGCCAGCCGCCCTGCAGGGGGCAGGGAGACCCAGTACTTC
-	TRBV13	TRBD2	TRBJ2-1	CASSFTSGGPGNEQFF	TGTGCCAGCAGTTTCACTAGCGGGGGGCCGGGAAATGAGCAGTTCTTC
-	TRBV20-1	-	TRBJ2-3	CSAKYGSPDTQYF	TGCAGTGCTAAGTACGGGTCTCCAGATACGCAGTATTTT
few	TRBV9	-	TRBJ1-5	CASSVAGNQPQHF	TGTGCCAGCAGCGTAGCAGGGAATCAGCCCCAGCATTTT
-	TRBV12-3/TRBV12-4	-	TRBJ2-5	CASRPRLRGWDPTAEQYF	TGTGCCAGCAGGCCCCGATTAAGGGGGTGGGACCCAACCGCTGAGCAGTACTTC
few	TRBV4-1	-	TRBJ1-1	CASSPDLGERSDTEAFF	TGCGCCAGCAGCCCCGATCTTGGGGAGAGATCGGACACTGAAGCTTTCTTT
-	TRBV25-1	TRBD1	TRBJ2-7	CASTQDRGDEQYF	TGTGCCAGCACCCAGGACAGGGGGGACGAGCAGTACTTC
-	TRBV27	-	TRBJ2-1	CASSFDGYNEQFF	TGTGCCAGCAGTTTTGACGGGTACAATGAGCAGTTCTTC
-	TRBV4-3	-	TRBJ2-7	CASSQSGGAHEQYF	TGCGCCAGCAGCCAATCCGGAGGGGCACACGAGCAGTACTTC
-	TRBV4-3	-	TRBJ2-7	CASSLRAGLSYEQYF	TGCGCCAGCAGCCTCCGGGCCGGGCTCTCCTACGAGCAGTACTTC
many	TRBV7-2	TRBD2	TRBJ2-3	CASSLGGGKDTQYF	TGTGCCAGCAGCTTAGGCGGGGGGAAAGATACGCAGTATTTT
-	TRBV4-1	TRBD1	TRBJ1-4	CASRPDRVLNEKLFF	TGCGCCAGCAGGCCCGACAGGGTACTTAATGAAAAACTGTTTTTT